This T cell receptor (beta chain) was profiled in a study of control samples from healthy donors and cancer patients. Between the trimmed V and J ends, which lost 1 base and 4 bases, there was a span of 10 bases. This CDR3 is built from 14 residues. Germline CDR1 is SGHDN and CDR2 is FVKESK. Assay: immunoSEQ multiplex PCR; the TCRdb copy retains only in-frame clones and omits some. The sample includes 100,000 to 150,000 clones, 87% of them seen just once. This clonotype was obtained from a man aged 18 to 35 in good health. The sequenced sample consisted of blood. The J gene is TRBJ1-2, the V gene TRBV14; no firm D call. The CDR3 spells CASSQANSFYGYTF. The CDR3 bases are TGTGCCAGCAGCCAAGCGAACAGCTTCTATGGCTACACCTTC.